These 5 T cell receptor beta chains originate from one sample sequenced in a study of shared clonotypes between healthy human individuals. The protocol was immunoSEQ multiplex PCR, while the TCRdb copy is restricted to in-frame clones and leaves out a portion. The table lists about 1.1 million clones, about 80% of them singletons. Sequencing input: memory CD4+ T cells from PBMCs. This sample's subset: CD45RA-negative fraction. The receptors derive from a man younger than 35 in good health. Some clones in this sample may be carry-over from other donors' samples.

The CDR3: CASSLAGPTPGHTEAFF. Here the CDR3 DNA reads TGCGCCAGCAGCTTGGCCGGGCCGACCCCCGGGCACACTGAAGCTTTCTTT. The V gene is TRBV5-1, the J gene TRBJ1-1; D not resolved. Per germline, CDR1 SGHRS and CDR2 YFSETQ. The CDR3 spans 17 residues. Trimming took 0 bases from V and 3 from J, leaving 18 bases between them.

The chain has TRBV18 and TRBJ2-7, with D maybe TRBD1 (5 bases). The V end lost 6 bases, the J end lost 6 bases, and 15 bases lay between the germline ends. The germline gives CDR1 KGHSH, CDR2 LQKENI. The CDR3 runs 13 residues. CDR3 DNA sequence: TGTGCCAGCTCCTCTGAAGCAGGGCGCGAGCAGTACTTC. Protein product: CASSSEAGREQYF. The variable domain in full, with the rest retrieved from reference TRBV18 and TRBJ2-7, is NAGVMQNPRHLVRRRGQEARLRCSPMKGHSHVYWYRQLPEEGLKFMVYLQKENIIDESGMPKERFSAEFPKEGPSILRIQQVVRGDSAAYFCASSSEAGREQYFGPGTRLTVT.

This chain links TRBV4-1 with TRBJ2-2; D perhaps matches TRBD2 (6 bases). Trimming took 1 base from V and 6 from J, leaving 18 bases between them. The germline V gene encodes CDR1 MGHRA and CDR2 YSYEKL. The CDR3 contains 17 residues. CDR3 coding DNA: TGCGCCAGCAGCCAAGCGGAGGGTCAGCAGCGTTCCGGGGAGCTGTTTTTT. Encoded protein: CASSQAEGQQRSGELFF.

This clone was seen more than once but under ten times. The chain is built from TRBV30 and TRBJ1-3, with D possibly matching TRBD1 (5 bases). The germline V gene has CDR1 GTSNPN and CDR2 SVGIG (reference sequence). V lost 1 base, J lost 1 base, and 8 bases lay in between. This CDR3 comprises 14 residues. In DNA, the CDR3 is TGTGCCTGGAGTGCAGGGATATCTGGAAACACCATATATTTT. As protein: CAWSAGISGNTIYF.

This clone occurred once. The V and J genes are TRBV28 and TRBJ1-3; weak D call: TRBD1 (5 bases). Germline-derived CDR1 and CDR2 are MDHEN and SYDVKM. The CDR3 runs to 16 residues. Trimming pared 7 bases from V and 6 bases from J, leaving 22 bases between. Here the CDR3 DNA reads TGTGCCAGCAAAAAACCAACGGGACCGCCAGAAAACACCATATATTTT. Translating it yields CASKKPTGPPENTIYF.